These 14 T cell receptor beta chains originate from one sample sequenced in a study of beta chain features in type 1 diabetes. No antigen has been identified for these receptors. Study results and caveats: Shortening of TCRB CDR3s, moderate but significant, appeared in all four CD4+ subsets of Type 1 diabetes patients.

Expressed TCRB transcripts were sequenced because the isolated RNA had all been reverse transcribed beforehand. The method was immunoSEQ multiplex PCR; TCRdb's version includes in-frame clones alone and lacks a portion of them. The sample yields more than 550,000 clones, 11% to 15% seen once. Material for sequencing was naive CD4+ T cells from blood. These receptors came from a man younger than 35 with type 1 diabetes.

The rearrangement links TRBV7-2 to TRBJ2-7; D unresolved. Germline V CDR1 and CDR2: SGHTA, FQGNSA. The CDR3 consists of 12 residues. Trimming left V 4 bases short and J 6 bases short, with 10 bases between. The CDR3 nucleotides are TGTGCCAGCAGCTATACCCCCCGCGAGCAGTACTTC. Its protein product is CASSYTPREQYF.

The chain has TRBV7-2 and TRBJ1-2; tentative D call: TRBD1 (5 bases). CDR3 length: 14 residues. Trimming removed 2 bases from V and 8 bases from J, with 15 bases in between. CDR1 is SGHTA and CDR2 is FQGNSA in the germline V gene. This CDR3 reads CASSLLGREGGYTF. The CDR3 DNA is TGTGCCAGCAGCTTACTAGGCAGGGAGGGCGGCTACACCTTC.

Regarding this clone: A clone one base away is much larger, so this may be a read error. In the same sample, other DNA sequences code for this CDR3. CDR3 loop: CASSPQETQYF. The CDR3 DNA reads as TGTGCCAGCAGTCCCCAAGAGACCCAGTACTTC. The J gene is TRBJ2-5, the V gene TRBV6-6; D uncertain. Germline V gene lookup returns CDR1 MNHNY and CDR2 SVGAGI (reference sequence). The length of the CDR3 is 11 residues. Trimming removed 5 bases from V and 1 base from J, with 2 bases in between.

The genes are TRBV11-3 and TRBJ2-2, with 9 bases fitting TRBD2. V shed 5 bases and J 7 bases; nucleotides not matched to a gene: 11. The germline V gene encodes CDR1 SGHNT and CDR2 YENEEA. The CDR3 is made up of 16 amino acids. CDR3 sequence: CASSPRTSEFGGELFF. The CDR3 DNA reads TGTGCCAGCAGCCCACGGACTAGCGAATTTGGCGGGGAGCTGTTTTTT.

This chain connects TRBV2 to TRBJ2-5, with 8 bases aligning to TRBD2. CDR3 length equals 14 residues. Per germline, CDR1 SNHLY and CDR2 FYNNEI. V was clipped by 4 bases and J by 4 bases; unmatched bases: 5. CDR3 sequence reads: CASSGFGTRETQYF. The CDR3 bases are TGTGCCAGCAGTGGCTTCGGGACTAGAGAGACCCAGTACTTC.

The chain carries TRBV15 and TRBJ2-6; 8 nucleotides line up with TRBD1. Trimming cost V 1 base and J 7 bases; bases outside gene matches: 3. This CDR3 has 15 residues. Germline lookup yields CDR1 LNHNV and CDR2 YYDKDF (reference sequence). The CDR3 reads CATSRVGQGANVLTF. CDR3 in DNA: TGTGCCACCAGCAGAGTCGGACAGGGAGCCAACGTCCTGACTTTC.

A few counts support this clone. V and J are TRBV4-2 and TRBJ2-3; 13 nucleotides align to TRBD2. Germline assignment: CDR1 LGHNA and CDR2 YNFKEQ. Unmatched junction bases numbered 5, after V lost 4 bases and J lost 1 base. The CDR3 runs to 17 residues. The CDR3 protein is CASSPGGLAGGTDTQYF. Written as DNA, the CDR3 is TGTGCCAGCAGCCCCGGCGGACTAGCGGGAGGCACAGATACGCAGTATTTT.

This clone was recorded a few times. The rearrangement uses TRBV30 and TRBJ1-5; D is possibly TRBD1 (6 bases). CDR3 length: 15 residues. V was cut by 0 bases and J by 2 bases, with 11 bases left in between. The germline gives CDR1 GTSNPN, CDR2 SVGIG (reference sequence). The CDR3 coding sequence is TGTGCCTGGAGTGTACAGGGAACGGGCAATCAGCCCCAGCATTTT. Its translation is CAWSVQGTGNQPQHF.

The chain has TRBV5-1 and TRBJ2-1; D may match TRBD1 or TRBD2 (5 bases each). V dropped 0 bases and J dropped 4 bases, with 14 bases sitting between them. The CDR3 covers 16 residues. The germline V gene has CDR1 SGHRS and CDR2 YFSETQ. This CDR3 is CASSLVAEGRYNEQFF. Written as DNA, the CDR3 is TGCGCCAGCAGCTTGGTGGCTGAGGGACGGTACAATGAGCAGTTCTTC.

This clone showed up just a few times. This CDR3 is CASSKEGADGYTF. CDR3 DNA: TGTGCCAGCAGTAAGGAGGGGGCTGATGGCTACACCTTC. V usage is TRBV27 and J usage is TRBJ1-2, with 7 bases aligning to TRBD1. The V segment lost 5 bases and the J segment 6 bases; nucleotides outside the gene matches: 6. The germline V gene has CDR1 MNHEY and CDR2 SMNVEV (reference sequence). The CDR3 loop spans 13 amino acids.

This chain joins TRBV7-9 and TRBJ2-7; TRBD1 matches 8 bases. The length of the CDR3 is 13 residues. Unmatched junction bases numbered 5, after V lost 5 bases and J lost 5 bases. Per the germline V gene, CDR1 is SEHNR and CDR2 is FQNEAQ (reference sequence). The CDR3 bases are TGTGCCAGCAGCCGACAGGGGCGGAACGAGCAGTACTTC. This translates into CASSRQGRNEQYF. The entire variable domain, with the rest obtained from reference TRBV7-9 and TRBJ2-7, is as follows: DTGVSQNPRHKITKRGQNVTFRCDPISEHNRLYWYRQTLGQGPEFLTYFQNEAQLEKSRLLSDRFSAERPKGSFSTLEIQRTEQGDSAMYLCASSRQGRNEQYFGPGTRLTVT.

The chain joins TRBV5-1 to TRBJ2-1; 9 bases line up with TRBD1. The germline gives CDR1 SGHRS, CDR2 YFSETQ. V lost 4 bases and J lost 2; bases outside the gene matches: 4. The CDR3 runs to 15 residues. The CDR3 DNA follows: TGCGCCAGCAGCCCCCGACAGGGGGCCTACAATGAGCAGTTCTTC. It specifies CASSPRQGAYNEQFF.

The chain uses TRBV21-1 and TRBJ1-2. TRBV21-1 is a pseudogene segment. This CDR3 comprises 17 residues. The CDR3 DNA sequence: TGTGCCAGCAGCAAGGCTGGGTGTAAAGCAGCTAACTATGGCTACACCTTC. Protein: CASSKAGCKAANYGYTF.

The V and J genes are TRBV28 and TRBJ2-6; 9 bases fit TRBD1. Per germline, CDR1 MDHEN and CDR2 SYDVKM. The CDR3 contains 17 residues. The ends lost 4 bases at V and 0 bases at J; junction bases unmatched: 4. In DNA, the CDR3 is TGTGCCAGCAGTTCCGGGACAGGGAGCTCTGGGGCCAACGTCCTGACTTTC. It is translated as CASSSGTGSSGANVLTF.